The 4 T cell receptor beta chains in this list originate from one sample, sequenced in a study of CD8+ T cells in alopecia areata. RNA extraction was followed by reverse transcription into cDNA, which acted as the sequencing template. Here immunoSEQ multiplex PCR was the method, and the copy in TCRdb shows in-frame clones only, minus some. The table records 170,000 or so clones, about 63% of them present only once. Here the sequenced sample was CD4+ T cells sorted from blood, taken at week 0. The receptors derive from a human donor with alopecia areata.

The chain is built from TRBV29-1 and TRBJ2-1, with D hard to call. Germline lookup yields CDR1 SQVTM and CDR2 ANQGSEA. V dropped 5 bases and J dropped 6 bases, with 11 bases sitting between them. This CDR3 has 12 amino acids. The CDR3 sequence: CSVSTSGNEQFF. CDR3 nucleotide sequence: TGCAGCGTTTCGACGTCGGGCAATGAGCAGTTCTTC.

The chain is built from TRBV29-1 and TRBJ2-4; D is uncertain. The germline V gene has CDR1 SQVTM and CDR2 ANQGSEA. With 4 bases removed from V and 1 base from J, the gap between germline ends came to 5 bases. This CDR3 has 12 residues. Here the CDR3 reads CSVGWAKNIQYF. CDR3 coding DNA: TGCAGCGTTGGTTGGGCCAAAAACATTCAGTACTTC.

V and J are TRBV30 and TRBJ1-1; possibly TRBD1 for D (5 bases). V was clipped by 4 bases and J by 10 bases, with 25 bases between them. The CDR3 consists of 15 residues. The germline gives CDR1 GTSNPN, CDR2 SVGIG (reference sequence). The CDR3 loop is CAWIRFPRDPRGAFF. The CDR3 DNA sequence: TGTGCCTGGATCCGCTTCCCCCGGGACCCAAGGGGAGCTTTCTTT.

In its sample, this clone was seen once. Its ends do not fully match the called genes, so a read error is possible. This chain uses TRBV6-5 with TRBJ2-3; 12 bases align to TRBD2. The V gene's germline CDR1 is MNHEY and CDR2 SVGAGI. The CDR3 sequence is 15 residues long. CDR3 coding DNA: TGTGCCAGCAGCCAACTAGCGGGGGGCACACATACGCAGTATTTT. This sequence encodes CASSQLAGGTHTQYF.